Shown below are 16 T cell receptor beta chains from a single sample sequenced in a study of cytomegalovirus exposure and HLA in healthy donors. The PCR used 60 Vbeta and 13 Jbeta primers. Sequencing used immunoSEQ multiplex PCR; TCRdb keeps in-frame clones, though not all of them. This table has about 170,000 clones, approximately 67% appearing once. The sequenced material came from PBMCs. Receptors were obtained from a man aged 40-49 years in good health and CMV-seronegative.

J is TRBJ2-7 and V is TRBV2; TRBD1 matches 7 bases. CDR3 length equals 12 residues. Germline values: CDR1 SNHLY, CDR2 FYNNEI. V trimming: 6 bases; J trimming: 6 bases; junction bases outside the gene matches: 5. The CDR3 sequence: CASRPQGVEQYF. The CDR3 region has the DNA TGTGCCAGCAGACCCCAGGGGGTCGAGCAGTACTTC.

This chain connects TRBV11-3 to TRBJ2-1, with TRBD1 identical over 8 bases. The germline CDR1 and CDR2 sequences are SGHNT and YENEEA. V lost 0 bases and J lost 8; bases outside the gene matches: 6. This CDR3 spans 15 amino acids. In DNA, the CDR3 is TGTGCCAGCAGCTTAGAGGCAGGGGGCCCCGATGAGCAGTTCTTC. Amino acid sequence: CASSLEAGGPDEQFF.

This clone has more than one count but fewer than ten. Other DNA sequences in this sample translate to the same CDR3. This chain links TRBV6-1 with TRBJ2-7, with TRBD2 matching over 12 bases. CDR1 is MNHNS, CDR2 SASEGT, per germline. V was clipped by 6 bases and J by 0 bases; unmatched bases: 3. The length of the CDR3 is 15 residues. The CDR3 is CASRATSGSSYEQYF. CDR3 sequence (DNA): TGTGCCAGCAGGGCGACTAGCGGGAGCTCCTACGAGCAGTACTTC.

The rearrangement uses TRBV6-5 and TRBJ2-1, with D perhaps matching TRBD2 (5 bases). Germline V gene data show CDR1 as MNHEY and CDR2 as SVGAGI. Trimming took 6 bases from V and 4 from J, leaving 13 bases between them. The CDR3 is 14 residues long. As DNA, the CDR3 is TGTGCCAGCAGCCACCGGGATGCGTACAATGAGCAGTTCTTC. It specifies CASSHRDAYNEQFF.

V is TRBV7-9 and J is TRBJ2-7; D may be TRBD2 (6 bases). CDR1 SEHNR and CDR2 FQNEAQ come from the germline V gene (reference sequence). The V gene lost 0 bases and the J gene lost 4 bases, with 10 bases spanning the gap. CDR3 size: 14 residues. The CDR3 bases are TGTGCCAGCAGCTTAGCGATGAGCGGGTACGAGCAGTACTTC. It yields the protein CASSLAMSGYEQYF.

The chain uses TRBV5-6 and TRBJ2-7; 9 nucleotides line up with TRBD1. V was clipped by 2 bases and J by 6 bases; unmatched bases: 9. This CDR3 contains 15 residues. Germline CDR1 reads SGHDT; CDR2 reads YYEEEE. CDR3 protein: CASSLQPGQGVEQYF. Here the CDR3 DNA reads TGTGCCAGCAGCTTACAACCGGGACAGGGAGTCGAGCAGTACTTC.

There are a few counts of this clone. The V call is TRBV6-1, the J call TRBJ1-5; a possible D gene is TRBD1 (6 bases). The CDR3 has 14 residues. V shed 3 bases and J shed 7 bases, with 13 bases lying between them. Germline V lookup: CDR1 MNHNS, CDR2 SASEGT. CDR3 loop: CASSEVPGDQPQHF. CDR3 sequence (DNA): TGTGCCAGCAGTGAGGTCCCAGGGGACCAGCCCCAGCATTTT.

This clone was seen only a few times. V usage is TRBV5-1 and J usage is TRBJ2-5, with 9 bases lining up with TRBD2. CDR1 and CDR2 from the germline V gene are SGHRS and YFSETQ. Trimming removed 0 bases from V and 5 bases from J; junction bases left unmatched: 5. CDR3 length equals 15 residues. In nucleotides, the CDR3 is TGCGCCAGCAGCTTGGAGGCTAGCGGGGCGGAGACCCAGTACTTC. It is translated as CASSLEASGAETQYF.

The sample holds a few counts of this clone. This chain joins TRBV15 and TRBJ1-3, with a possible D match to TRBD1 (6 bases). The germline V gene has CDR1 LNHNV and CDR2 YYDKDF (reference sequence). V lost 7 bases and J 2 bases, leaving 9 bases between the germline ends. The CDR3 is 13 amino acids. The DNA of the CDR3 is TGTGCCACCAAACAGGGAGCTGGAAACACCATATATTTT. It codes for CATKQGAGNTIYF.

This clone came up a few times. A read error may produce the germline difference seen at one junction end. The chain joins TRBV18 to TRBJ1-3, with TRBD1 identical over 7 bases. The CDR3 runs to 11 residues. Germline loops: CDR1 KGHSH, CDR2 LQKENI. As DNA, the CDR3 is TGTGCCAGCTCACCCGACAGGGTCTTGGATTTT. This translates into CASSPDRVLDF.

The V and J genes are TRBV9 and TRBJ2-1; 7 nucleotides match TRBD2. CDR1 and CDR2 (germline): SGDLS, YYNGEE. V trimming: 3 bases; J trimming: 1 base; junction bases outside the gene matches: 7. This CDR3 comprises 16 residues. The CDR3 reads CASSGSGGSSYNEQFF. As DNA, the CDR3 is TGTGCCAGCAGCGGCAGTGGCGGGAGTTCCTACAATGAGCAGTTCTTC.

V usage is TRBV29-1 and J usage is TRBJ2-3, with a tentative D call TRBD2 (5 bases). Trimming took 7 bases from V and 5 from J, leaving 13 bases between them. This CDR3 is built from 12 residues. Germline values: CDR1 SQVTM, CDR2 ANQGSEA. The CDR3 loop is CSDTGIGDTQYF. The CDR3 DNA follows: TGCAGCGATACGGGGATTGGAGATACGCAGTATTTT.

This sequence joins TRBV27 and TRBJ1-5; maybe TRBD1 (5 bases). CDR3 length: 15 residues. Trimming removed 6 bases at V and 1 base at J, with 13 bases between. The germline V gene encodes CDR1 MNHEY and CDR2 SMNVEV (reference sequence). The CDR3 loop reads CASREGILSNQPQHF. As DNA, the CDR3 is TGTGCCAGCAGGGAGGGGATCTTGAGCAATCAGCCCCAGCATTTT.

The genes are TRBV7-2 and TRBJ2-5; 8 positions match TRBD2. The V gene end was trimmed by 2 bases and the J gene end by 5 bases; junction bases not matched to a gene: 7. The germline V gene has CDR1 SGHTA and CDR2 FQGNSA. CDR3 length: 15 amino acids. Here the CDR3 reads CASSLLGGGYETQYF. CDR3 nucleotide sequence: TGTGCCAGCAGCTTACTCGGGGGGGGCTATGAGACCCAGTACTTC.

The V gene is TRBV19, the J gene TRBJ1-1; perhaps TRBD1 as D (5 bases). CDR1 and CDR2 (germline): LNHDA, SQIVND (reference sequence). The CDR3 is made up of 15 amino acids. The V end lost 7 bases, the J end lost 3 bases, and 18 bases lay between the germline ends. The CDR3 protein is CASKMGGVRYTEAFF. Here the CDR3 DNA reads TGTGCCAGTAAAATGGGGGGGGTTCGATACACTGAAGCTTTCTTT.

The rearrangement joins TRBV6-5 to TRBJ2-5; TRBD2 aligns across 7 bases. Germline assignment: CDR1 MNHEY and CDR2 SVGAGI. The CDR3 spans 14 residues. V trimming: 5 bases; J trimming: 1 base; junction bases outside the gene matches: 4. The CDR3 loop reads CASSVTSAQETQYF. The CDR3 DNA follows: TGTGCCAGCAGTGTAACTAGCGCCCAAGAGACCCAGTACTTC.